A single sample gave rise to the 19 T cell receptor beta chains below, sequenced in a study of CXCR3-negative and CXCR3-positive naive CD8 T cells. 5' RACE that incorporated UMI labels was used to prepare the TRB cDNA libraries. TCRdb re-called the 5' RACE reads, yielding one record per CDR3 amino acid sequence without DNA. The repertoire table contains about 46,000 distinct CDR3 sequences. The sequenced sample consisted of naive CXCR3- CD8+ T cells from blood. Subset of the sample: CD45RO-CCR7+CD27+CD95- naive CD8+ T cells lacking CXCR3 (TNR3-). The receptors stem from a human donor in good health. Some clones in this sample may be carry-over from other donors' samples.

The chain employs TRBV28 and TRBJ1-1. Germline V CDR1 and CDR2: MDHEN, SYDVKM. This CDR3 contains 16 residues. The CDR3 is CASSRSSGRMNTEAFF.

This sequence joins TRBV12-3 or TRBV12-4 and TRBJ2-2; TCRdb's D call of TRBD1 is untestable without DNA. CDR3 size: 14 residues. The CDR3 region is CASSPWTRTGELFF.

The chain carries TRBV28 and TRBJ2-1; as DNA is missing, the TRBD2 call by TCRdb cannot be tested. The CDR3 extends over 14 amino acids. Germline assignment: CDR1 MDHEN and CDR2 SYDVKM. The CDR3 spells CASSSSGGANEQFF. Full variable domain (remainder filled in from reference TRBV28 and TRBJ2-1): DVKVTQSSRYLVKRTGEKVFLECVQDMDHENMFWYRQDPGLGLRLIYFSYDVKMKEKGDIPEGYSVSREKKERFSLILESASTNQTSMYLCASSSSGGANEQFFGPGTRLTVL.

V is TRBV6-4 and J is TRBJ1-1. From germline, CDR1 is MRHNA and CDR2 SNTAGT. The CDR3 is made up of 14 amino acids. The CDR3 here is CASSDSAIGTEAFF.

The CDR3 loop is CASSQGDRVSPLHF. The rearrangement links TRBV4-1 to TRBJ1-6; TCRdb reports TRBD1, a call that lacks DNA to check it against. The CDR3 length is 14 residues. Looked up from germline, CDR1 is MGHRA and CDR2 is YSYEKL.

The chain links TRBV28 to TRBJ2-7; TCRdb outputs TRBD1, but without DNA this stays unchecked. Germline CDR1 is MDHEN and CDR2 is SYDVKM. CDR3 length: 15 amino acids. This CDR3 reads CASSFPGTGAYEQYF.

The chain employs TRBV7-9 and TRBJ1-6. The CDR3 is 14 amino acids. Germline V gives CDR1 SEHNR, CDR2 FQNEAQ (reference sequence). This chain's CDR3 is CASSLADTNSPLHF. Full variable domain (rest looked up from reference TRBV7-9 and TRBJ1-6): DTGVSQNPRHKITKRGQNVTFRCDPISEHNRLYWYRQTLGQGPEFLTYFQNEAQLEKSRLLSDRFSAERPKGSFSTLEIQRTEQGDSAMYLCASSLADTNSPLHFGNGTRLTVT.

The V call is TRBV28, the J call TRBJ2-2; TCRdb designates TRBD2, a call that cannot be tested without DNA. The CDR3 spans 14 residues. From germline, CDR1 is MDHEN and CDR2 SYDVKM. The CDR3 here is CASSWAGSSGELFF.

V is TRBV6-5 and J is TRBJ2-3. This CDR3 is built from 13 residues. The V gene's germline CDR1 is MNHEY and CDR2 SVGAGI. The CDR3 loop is CASSLRGTDTQYF.

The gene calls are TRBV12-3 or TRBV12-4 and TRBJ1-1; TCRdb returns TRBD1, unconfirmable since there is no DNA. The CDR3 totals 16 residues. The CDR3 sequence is CASRHDSTGTNTEAFF.

CDR3: CASSLGPGGKQYF. The chain links TRBV7-9 to TRBJ2-7; TCRdb returns TRBD1, unconfirmable since there is no DNA. Germline lookup yields CDR1 SEHNR and CDR2 FQNEAQ (reference sequence). There are 13 residues in the CDR3.

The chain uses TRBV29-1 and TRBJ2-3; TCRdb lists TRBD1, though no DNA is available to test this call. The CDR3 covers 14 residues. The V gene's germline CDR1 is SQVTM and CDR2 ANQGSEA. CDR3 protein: CSLSTGYGTDTQYF.

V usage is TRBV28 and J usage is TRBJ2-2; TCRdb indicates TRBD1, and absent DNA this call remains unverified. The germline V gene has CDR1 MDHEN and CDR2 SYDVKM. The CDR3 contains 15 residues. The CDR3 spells CASSLSAGGTGELFF.

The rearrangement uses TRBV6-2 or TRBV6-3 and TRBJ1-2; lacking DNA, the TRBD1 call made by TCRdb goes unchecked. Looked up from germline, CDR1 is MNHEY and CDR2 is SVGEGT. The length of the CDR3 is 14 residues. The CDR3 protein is CASTGLPTLYGYTF.

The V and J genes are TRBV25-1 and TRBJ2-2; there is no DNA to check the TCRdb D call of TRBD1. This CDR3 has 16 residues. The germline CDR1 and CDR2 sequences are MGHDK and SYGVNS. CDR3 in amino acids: CASSDSGGARAGELFF.

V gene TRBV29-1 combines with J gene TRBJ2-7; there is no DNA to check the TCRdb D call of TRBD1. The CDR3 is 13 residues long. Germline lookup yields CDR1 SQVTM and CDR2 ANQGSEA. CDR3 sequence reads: CSARDRTSYEQYF.

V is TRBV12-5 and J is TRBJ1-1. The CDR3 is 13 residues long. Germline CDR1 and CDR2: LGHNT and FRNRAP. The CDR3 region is CASDQQEDTEAFF.

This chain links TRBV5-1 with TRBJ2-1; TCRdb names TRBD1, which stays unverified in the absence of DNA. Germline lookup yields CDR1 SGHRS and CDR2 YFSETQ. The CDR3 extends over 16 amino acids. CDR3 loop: CASSLEFAGGYNEQFF. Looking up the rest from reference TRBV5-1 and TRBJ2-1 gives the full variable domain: KAGVTQTPRYLIKTRGQQVTLSCSPISGHRSVSWYQQTPGQGLQFLFEYFSETQRNKGNFPGRFSGRQFSNSRSEMNVSTLELGDSALYLCASSLEFAGGYNEQFFGPGTRLTVL.

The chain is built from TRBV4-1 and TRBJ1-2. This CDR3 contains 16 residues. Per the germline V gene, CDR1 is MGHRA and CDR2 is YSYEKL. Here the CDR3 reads CASSQDPGRTTYGYTF.